Below, one T cell receptor beta chain is given with its context. These data come from a study of T cell responses to AZD1222 COVID-19 vaccine. Assay used: immunoSEQ multiplex PCR; TCRdb lists only in-frame clones, some missing. The sample has about 160,000 clones; 88% are singletons. From germline, CDR1 is SGHNT and CDR2 YYREEE (reference sequence). The V and J ends lost 4 bases and 0 bases respectively, with 17 bases between them. The CDR3 has 16 residues. The sample was peripheral blood, taken on day 0 of AZD1222 vaccination. The chain uses TRBV5-4 and TRBJ2-7; maybe TRBD1 (6 bases). This TCR derives from an adult in good health. The CDR3 loop reads CASSGRTESSSYEQYF. DNA of the CDR3: TGTGCCAGCAGCGGTAGGACAGAGTCTAGCTCCTACGAGCAGTACTTC.